Here is one T cell receptor (beta chain) with its context. Data came from immunoSEQ multiplex PCR; TCRdb stores just in-frame clones and leaves some out. The table lists fewer than 200,000 clones, over 80% of them singletons. These data are taken from a study of control samples from healthy donors and cancer patients. The CDR3 loop spans 19 amino acids. Germline CDR1 SGHRS, CDR2 YFSETQ. V shed 3 bases and J 1 base; nucleotides not matched to a gene: 9. Sequencing was carried out using blood. The rearrangement uses TRBV5-1 and TRBJ2-5; 16 nucleotides align to TRBD2. This TCR was recovered from a man in his late teens or twenties in good health. CDR3 DNA sequence: TGCGCCAGCAGCTCCTCGACAGGGACTAGCGGGGGGGCCCAAGAGACCCAGTACTTC. This translates into CASSSSTGTSGGAQETQYF.